The clone carrying this T cell receptor (beta chain) was recorded a few times. Its cognate antigen is unknown. This entry belongs to a study of CD8 T cells in ankylosing spondylitis. Points from the study as a whole: Disease-linked clones reportedly showed significant enrichment in matched ankylosing spondylitis synovial fluid.

The germline gives CDR1 SGHRS, CDR2 YFSETQ. The CDR3 runs to 15 residues. V lost 0 bases, J lost 2 bases, and 11 bases lay in between. MiXCR was run by TCRdb on the 5' RACE reads, yielding one entry per CDR3 protein. The sample records roughly 220,000 distinct CDR3 sequences, 8% to 11% being singletons. The sample was blood, either unsorted or a sorted T cell fraction (not recorded which). This clonotype was sampled from a male donor with ankylosing spondylitis or in good health (not recorded which). V is TRBV5-1 and J is TRBJ2-5; D tentatively reads TRBD1 or TRBD2 (5 bases each). The CDR3 loop is CASSLVPGTQETQYF. CDR3 in DNA: TGCGCCAGCAGCTTGGTTCCGGGGACGCAAGAGACCCAGTACTTC. Full variable domain (outside the CDR3, taken from reference TRBV5-1 and TRBJ2-5): KAGVTQTPRYLIKTRGQQVTLSCSPISGHRSVSWYQQTPGQGLQFLFEYFSETQRNKGNFPGRFSGRQFSNSRSEMNVSTLELGDSALYLCASSLVPGTQETQYFGPGTRLLVL.